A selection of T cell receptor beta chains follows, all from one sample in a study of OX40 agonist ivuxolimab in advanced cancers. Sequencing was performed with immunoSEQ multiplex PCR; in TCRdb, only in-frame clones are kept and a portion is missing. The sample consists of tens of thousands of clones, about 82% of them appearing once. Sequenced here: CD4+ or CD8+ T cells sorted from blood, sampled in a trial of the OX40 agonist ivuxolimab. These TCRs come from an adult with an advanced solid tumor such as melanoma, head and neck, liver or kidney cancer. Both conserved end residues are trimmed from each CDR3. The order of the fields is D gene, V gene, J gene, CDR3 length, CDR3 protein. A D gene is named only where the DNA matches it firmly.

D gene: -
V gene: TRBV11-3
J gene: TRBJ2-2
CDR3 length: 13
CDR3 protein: ASSLYGGGTGELF

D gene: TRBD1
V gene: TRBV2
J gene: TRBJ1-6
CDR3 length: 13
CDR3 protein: ASIQGARYNSPLH

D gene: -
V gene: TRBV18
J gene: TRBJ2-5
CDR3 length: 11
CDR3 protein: ASHGGLQETQY

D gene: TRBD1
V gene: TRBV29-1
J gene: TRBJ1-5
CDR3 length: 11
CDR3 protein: SVQGAGGQPQH

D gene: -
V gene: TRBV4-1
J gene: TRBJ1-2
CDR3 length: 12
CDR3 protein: ASSPLGGTYGYT

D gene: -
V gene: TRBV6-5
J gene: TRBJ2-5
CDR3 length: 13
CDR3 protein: ASSYSRDGQETQY

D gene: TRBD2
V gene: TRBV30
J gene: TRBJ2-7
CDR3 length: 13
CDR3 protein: AWSVGRSWSYEQY

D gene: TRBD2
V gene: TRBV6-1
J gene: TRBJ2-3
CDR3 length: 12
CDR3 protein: ASSGRGGDNTQY

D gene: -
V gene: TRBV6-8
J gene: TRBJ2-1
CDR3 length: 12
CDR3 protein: ASIQLDSSNEQF

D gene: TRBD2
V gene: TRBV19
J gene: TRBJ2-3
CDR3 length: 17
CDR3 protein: ASGSPGLAGGLSTDTQY

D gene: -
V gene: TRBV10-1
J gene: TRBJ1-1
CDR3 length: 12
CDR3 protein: ASSDGGQNTEAF

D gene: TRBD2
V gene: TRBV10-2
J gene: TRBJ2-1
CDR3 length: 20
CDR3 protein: ASRFQREGTSGRVSSYNEQF

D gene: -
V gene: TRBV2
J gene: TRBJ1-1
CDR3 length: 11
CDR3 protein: ASSVQGYTEAF

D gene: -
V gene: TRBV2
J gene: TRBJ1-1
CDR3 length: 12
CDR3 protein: ASRPGSWDTEAF

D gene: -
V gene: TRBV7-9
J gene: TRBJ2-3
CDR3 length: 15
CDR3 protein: ASSPRTGAPGTDTQY

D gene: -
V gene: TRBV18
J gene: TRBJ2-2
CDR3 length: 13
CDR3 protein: ASSWSGSGTGELF

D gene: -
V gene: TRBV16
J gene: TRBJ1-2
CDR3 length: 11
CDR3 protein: ASSQRPADGYT

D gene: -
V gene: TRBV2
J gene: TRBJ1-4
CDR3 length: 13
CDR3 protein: ASSETEITNEKLF

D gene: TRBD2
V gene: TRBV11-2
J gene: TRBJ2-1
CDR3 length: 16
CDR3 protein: ASSSPGGRPSSYNEQF

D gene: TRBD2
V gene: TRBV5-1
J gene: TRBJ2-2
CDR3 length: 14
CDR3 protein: ASRLAGISNTGELF

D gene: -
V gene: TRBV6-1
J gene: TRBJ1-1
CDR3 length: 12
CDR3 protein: ASSPDRRNTEAF

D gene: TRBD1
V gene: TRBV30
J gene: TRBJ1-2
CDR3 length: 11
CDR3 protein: AWSVKGAFGYT